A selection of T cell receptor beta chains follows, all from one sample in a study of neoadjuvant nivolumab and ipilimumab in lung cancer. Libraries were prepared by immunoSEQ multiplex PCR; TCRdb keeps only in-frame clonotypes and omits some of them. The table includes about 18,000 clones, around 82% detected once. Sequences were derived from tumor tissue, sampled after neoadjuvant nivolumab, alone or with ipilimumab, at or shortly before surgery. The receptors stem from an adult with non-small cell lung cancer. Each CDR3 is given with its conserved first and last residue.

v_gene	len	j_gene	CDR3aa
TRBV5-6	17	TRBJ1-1	CASSLGELRLSKAEAFF
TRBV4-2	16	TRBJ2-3	CASSRVPGLAQDTQYF
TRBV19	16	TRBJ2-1	CASSIDWTSGRNEQFF
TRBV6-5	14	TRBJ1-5	CASSQLGDNQPQHF
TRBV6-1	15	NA	CASRRRGDSYYEQYF
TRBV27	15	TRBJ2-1	CASSLTSGSVDEQFF
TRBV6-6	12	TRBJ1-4	CASSQFNEKLFF
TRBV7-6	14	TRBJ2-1	CASSPLSSYNEQFF
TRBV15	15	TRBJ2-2	CATSRDRTNTGELFF
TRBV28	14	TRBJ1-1	CASRLELANTEAFF
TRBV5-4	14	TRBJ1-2	CASSLAGTRYGYTF
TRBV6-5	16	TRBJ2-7	CASSYPRTSGKYEQYF
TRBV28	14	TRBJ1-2	CASRGGRVNYGYTF
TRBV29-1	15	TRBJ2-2	CSVGGGAGPTGELFF
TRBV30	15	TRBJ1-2	CAWSVGIRSLYGYTF
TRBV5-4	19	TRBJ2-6	CASSLSASGRLSGANVLTF
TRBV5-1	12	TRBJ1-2	CASSGQGEGYTF
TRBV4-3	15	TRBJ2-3	CASSPDGGSTDTQYF
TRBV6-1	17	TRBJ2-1	CASSAVAGGIPYNEQFF
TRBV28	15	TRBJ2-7	CASSPLTSGKYEQYF
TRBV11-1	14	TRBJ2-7	CASSRGLADYEQYF
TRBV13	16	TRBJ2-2	CASSFGGANPTGELFF